This T cell receptor (beta chain) was captured by sequencing in a study of blood T cell repertoires in COVID-19. The overall study: The analysed material was cDNA or gDNA that came from T cells, B-cell-depleted T cells, or PBMCs.

In germline, CDR1 is LNHDA, CDR2 SQIVND (reference sequence). V lost 7 bases, J lost 0 bases, and 15 bases lay in between. This CDR3 is 15 amino acids long. Repertoires were generated with immunoSEQ multiplex PCR, while TCRdb's copy carries only in-frame clones and drops some. This table has fewer than 400,000 clones, around nine tenths appearing once. The origin of this receptor is a woman aged 30 to 39 who had recovered from COVID-19. This chain uses TRBV19 with TRBJ1-2; TRBD1 is a possible D gene (5 bases). The sample taken for sequencing was PBMCs or T cells enriched from blood (not recorded which). The CDR3 DNA is TGTGCCAGTACCCCTGGTGGGGGGTCTAACTATGGCTACACCTTC. It encodes CASTPGGGSNYGYTF.